These 29 T cell receptor beta chains share one sample of origin, sequenced in a study of sequential checkpoint blockade in melanoma. Data came from immunoSEQ multiplex PCR; TCRdb stores just in-frame clones and leaves some out. The sample yields under 20,000 clones, approximately 66% seen once. The treatment was: randomized to nivolumab then ipilimumab (arm A) or the reverse (arm B). This specimen was CD8+ T cells sorted from blood (inferred from file names), taken from a patient given nivolumab and ipilimumab in sequence. Receptors were obtained from a human donor with melanoma.

Notes on this clone: Relative to the germline gene, one junction end is altered; a read error may explain this. Other nucleotide sequences in the sample specify the same CDR3. The chain is built from TRBV6-5 and TRBJ2-1; 10 bases line up with TRBD2. CDR1 and CDR2 from the germline V gene are MNHEY and SVGAGI. This CDR3 region has 15 residues. CDR3 coding DNA: TGTGCCAGCAGTAACCTAGCGGGGGTGTACAATGAGCAATTCTTC. It translates to CASSNLAGVYNEQFF.

V is TRBV29-1 and J is TRBJ2-7; 8 nucleotides agree with TRBD2. Germline V gene lookup returns CDR1 SQVTM and CDR2 ANQGSEA. Trimming cost V 1 base and J 7 bases; bases outside gene matches: 12. The CDR3 totals 15 residues. DNA for the CDR3: TGCAGCGTTGAAGTTGGGCGGGGGGCCGTTGGAGAGCAGTACTTC. Amino acid sequence: CSVEVGRGAVGEQYF.

The gene calls are TRBV5-6 and TRBJ1-1; D gene unclear. The ends were cut back, 0 bases at V and 1 base at J, with 7 bases in the middle. The CDR3 loop spans 14 amino acids. Germline V CDR1 and CDR2: SGHDT, YYEEEE. The CDR3 protein is CASSLAGKNTEAFF. The CDR3 DNA reads as TGTGCCAGCAGCTTGGCAGGCAAGAACACTGAAGCTTTCTTT.

The chain carries TRBV6-5 and TRBJ2-1, with TRBD2 matching over 9 bases. Germline CDR1 is MNHEY and CDR2 is SVGAGI. V trimming: 0 bases; J trimming: 9 bases; junction bases outside the gene matches: 9. The CDR3 spans 16 residues. CDR3 amino acids: CASSYSLRGRAGEQFF. The CDR3, as DNA: TGTGCCAGCAGTTACTCTCTGCGCGGGAGGGCCGGTGAGCAGTTCTTC.

This clone was recorded a few times. The chain employs TRBV7-2 and TRBJ2-3; maybe TRBD2 (6 bases). The CDR3 is 14 amino acids. Trimming stripped 3 bases from V and 3 bases from J, with 10 bases between. Germline CDR1 SGHTA, CDR2 FQGNSA. The CDR3 coding sequence is TGTGCCAGCAGCTTCTGGCGGGAAACAGATACGCAGTATTTT. It is translated as CASSFWRETDTQYF.

In nucleotides, the CDR3 is TGTGCCAGCAGTTTATGGGCAGGGACTAATGAAAAACTGTTTTTT. This encodes CASSLWAGTNEKLFF. The genes are TRBV27 and TRBJ1-4, with D possibly TRBD1 on 5 matching bases. The CDR3 runs 15 residues. CDR1 and CDR2 (germline): MNHEY, SMNVEV (reference sequence). V lost 1 base, J lost 2 bases, and 8 bases lay in between.

The gene calls are TRBV2 and TRBJ2-3; D might be TRBD2 (7 bases). CDR3 length: 15 residues. The V gene lost 7 bases and the J gene lost 0 bases, with 14 bases spanning the gap. The germline V gene encodes CDR1 SNHLY and CDR2 FYNNEI. The CDR3 DNA follows: TGTGCCAGCAATCCGGCGGGGGCTAGCACAGATACGCAGTATTTT. Translated: CASNPAGASTDTQYF.

The chain uses TRBV11-2 and TRBJ2-5, with 7 bases that match TRBD2. The end of the DNA is better explained by TRBJ2-7, so the J call may be wrong. The CDR3 length is 16 residues. The germline V gene has CDR1 SGHAT and CDR2 FQNNGV. The CDR3 reads CASSPQAGGSNYEQYF. The DNA of the CDR3 is TGTGCCAGCAGCCCCCAAGCCGGGGGGTCAAACTACGAGCAGTACTTC.

The rearrangement uses TRBV9 and TRBJ2-1, with D unresolved. In germline, CDR1 is SGDLS, CDR2 YYNGEE. The CDR3 length is 15 residues. Trimming pared 3 bases from V and 4 bases from J, leaving 14 bases between. Written as DNA, the CDR3 is TGTGCCAGCAGCGCCTCAACCCTTGAGTACAATGAGCAGTTCTTC. Its protein product is CASSASTLEYNEQFF.

A few counts support this clone. This chain links TRBV2 with TRBJ1-5; D not certain. Germline CDR1 and CDR2: SNHLY and FYNNEI. This CDR3 has 15 residues. V lost 1 base, J lost 2 bases, and 9 bases lay in between. CDR3 sequence: CASSEGAGGNQPQHF. CDR3 sequence (DNA): TGTGCCAGCAGTGAAGGGGCAGGCGGCAATCAGCCCCAGCATTTT.

This clone was seen a few times. The chain has TRBV15 and TRBJ2-7, with 8 bases that match TRBD2. Looked up from germline, CDR1 is LNHNV and CDR2 is YYDKDF (reference sequence). Trimming took 3 bases from V and 2 from J; bases not matched to a gene: 9. The CDR3 loop spans 16 amino acids. The CDR3 region has the DNA TGTGCCACCAGCAGCCTCACCGGGGGGGCTACCTACGAGCAGTACTTC. Translation: CATSSLTGGATYEQYF. Complete variable domain (other parts from reference TRBV15 and TRBJ2-7): DAMVIQNPRYQVTQFGKPVTLSCSQTLNHNVMYWYQQKSSQAPKLLFHYYDKDFNNEADTPDNFQSRRPNTSFCFLDIRSPGLGDTAMYLCATSSLTGGATYEQYFGPGTRLTVT.

The chain is built from TRBV27 and TRBJ1-2, with 9 bases aligning to TRBD1. Germline assignment: CDR1 MNHEY and CDR2 SMNVEV (reference sequence). The CDR3 is 15 amino acids. The V segment lost 4 bases and the J segment 2 bases; nucleotides outside the gene matches: 5. The chain's CDR3 is CASSSSGTGNYGYTF. The CDR3 DNA is TGTGCCAGCAGTTCATCCGGGACAGGGAACTATGGCTACACCTTC.

This chain links TRBV27 with TRBJ2-7; a possible D gene is TRBD2 (5 bases). Germline CDR1 is MNHEY and CDR2 is SMNVEV (reference sequence). Trimming took off 2 bases at V and 0 bases at J, with 8 bases between the two ends. The CDR3 runs to 14 residues. Written as DNA, the CDR3 is TGTGCCAGCAGTTTAGCGGGTAGCTCCTACGAGCAGTACTTC. This gives the protein CASSLAGSSYEQYF.

The genes are TRBV4-3 and TRBJ2-7, with 9 bases identical to TRBD1. Germline lookup yields CDR1 LGHNA and CDR2 YSLEER. The CDR3 runs 15 residues. Trimming at V came to 3 bases and at J to 5 bases, leaving 8 bases not matched to a gene. This chain's CDR3 is CASSQRDRVSDEQYF. CDR3 nucleotides: TGCGCCAGCAGCCAGCGGGACAGGGTCTCGGACGAGCAGTACTTC.

The rearrangement links TRBV7-3 to TRBJ2-1; possible D gene TRBD1, 5 bases. This CDR3 is built from 14 residues. The V end was cut by 1 base, the J end by 2 bases, with 6 bases between. Looked up from germline, CDR1 is SGHTA and CDR2 is FQGTGA. The CDR3 loop reads CASSLRGAYNEQFF. The CDR3 DNA reads TGTGCCAGCAGCTTAAGGGGCGCCTACAATGAGCAGTTCTTC. Filled out from reference TRBV7-3 and TRBJ2-1, the complete variable domain reads GAGVSQTPSNKVTEKGKYVELRCDPISGHTALYWYRQSLGQGPEFLIYFQGTGAADDSGLPNDRFFAVRPEGSVSTLKIQRTERGDSAVYLCASSLRGAYNEQFFGPGTRLTVL.

The chain uses TRBV25-1 and TRBJ2-4, with no clear D. The V end was cut by 2 bases, the J end by 0 bases, with 8 bases between. This CDR3 is 15 amino acids long. The germline V gene has CDR1 MGHDK and CDR2 SYGVNS. The CDR3 sequence is CASSEGRLAKNIQYF. The CDR3 bases are TGTGCCAGCAGTGAAGGCCGACTAGCCAAAAACATTCAGTACTTC.

The chain couples TRBV6-6 to TRBJ1-4, with D perhaps TRBD1 (6 bases). Germline-derived CDR1 and CDR2 are MNHNY and SVGAGI (reference sequence). This CDR3 has 15 residues. V lost 6 bases and J lost 5, with 16 bases in between. CDR3 amino acids: CASRPRQELNEKLFF. DNA of the CDR3: TGTGCCAGCAGGCCGAGACAGGAGCTAAATGAAAAACTGTTTTTT.

This chain joins TRBV11-1 and TRBJ2-1; 12 bases are shared with TRBD2. The germline V gene encodes CDR1 SGHAT and CDR2 FQDESV (reference sequence). J lost 7 bases, V lost 5 bases, and 3 bases had no gene match. The CDR3 has 14 residues. In nucleotides, the CDR3 is TGTGCCAGCAGCCCTGGACTAGCGGGGAATGAGCAGTTCTTC. Translating it yields CASSPGLAGNEQFF.

The DNA of the CDR3 is TGTGCCAGCAGCCAAGATCTACCCCCGACAGGTCACGGCTACACCTTC. This sequence encodes CASSQDLPPTGHGYTF. This chain uses TRBV14 with TRBJ1-2; D might be TRBD1 (6 bases). V lost 0 bases, J lost 8 bases, and 19 bases lay in between. CDR1 and CDR2 (germline): SGHDN, FVKESK. The length of the CDR3 is 16 residues.

This rearrangement joins TRBV4-3 to TRBJ1-1; a weak D match, TRBD1 (5 bases). V was clipped by 0 bases and J by 0 bases, with 8 bases between them. This CDR3 has 15 residues. CDR1 is LGHNA, CDR2 YSLEER, per germline. The CDR3 DNA is TGCGCCAGCAGCCAAGAGGCCAGGGTGAACACTGAAGCTTTCTTT. Its translation is CASSQEARVNTEAFF.

The CDR3 nucleotides read TGTGCCAGCAGCTCTCGAGCGGGGACCCAAGCGTCCCAGTACTTC. Translating it yields CASSSRAGTQASQYF. The chain is built from TRBV7-3 and TRBJ2-5, with 7 bases that match TRBD2. CDR1 SGHTA and CDR2 FQGTGA come from the germline V gene. The trim removed 4 bases at V and 9 bases at J, leaving 14 bases unmatched. This CDR3 has 15 residues.

This clone appeared once. The J gene is TRBJ2-3, the V gene TRBV7-6; a possible D gene is TRBD2 (6 bases). Between the trimmed V and J ends, which lost 1 base and 8 bases, there was a span of 10 bases. Per the germline V gene, CDR1 is SGHVS and CDR2 is FNYEAQ. The CDR3 is 13 residues long. CDR3 protein: CASSLEGEATQYF. DNA of the CDR3: TGTGCCAGCAGCTTAGAAGGGGAGGCTACGCAGTATTTT.

The chain uses TRBV6-5 and TRBJ2-1, with D unclear. The CDR3 totals 12 residues. Germline V lookup: CDR1 MNHEY, CDR2 SVGAGI. Trimming took off 0 bases at V and 10 bases at J, with 7 bases between the two ends. This chain's CDR3 is CASSYSLEEQFF. DNA for the CDR3: TGTGCCAGCAGTTACTCACTTGAGGAGCAGTTCTTC.

This clone is medium-sized. This CDR3 reads CAISVLPYGYTF. The CDR3 DNA reads TGTGCCATCTCGGTGCTACCTTATGGCTACACCTTC. V is TRBV10-3 and J is TRBJ1-2, with no clear D. Between the trimmed V and J ends, which lost 8 bases and 5 bases, there was a span of 12 bases. Germline V gene data show CDR1 as ENHRY and CDR2 as SYGVKD. This CDR3 is 12 amino acids long.

This clone counts as medium-sized. This rearrangement joins TRBV7-7 to TRBJ2-3, with 8 nucleotides matching TRBD2. CDR3 length: 15 amino acids. With V trimmed by 1 base and J by 3 bases, 3 bases remained unmatched. CDR1 and CDR2 (germline): SSHAT, FNYEAQ (reference sequence). The CDR3 DNA follows: TGTGCCAGCAGCTTAGGGACTAGCAAGACAGATACGCAGTATTTT. Translating it yields CASSLGTSKTDTQYF.

The chain carries TRBV9 and TRBJ2-1, with 9 positions matching TRBD2. Unmatched junction bases numbered 13, after V lost 3 bases and J lost 9 bases. CDR1 and CDR2 (germline): SGDLS, YYNGEE. The CDR3 loop spans 16 amino acids. The CDR3 DNA follows: TGTGCCAGCAGCGAAGAGGGGCGGGGGGGATTCTTTGAGCAGTTCTTC. This gives the protein CASSEEGRGGFFEQFF.

The chain recombines TRBV11-1 with TRBJ2-5; 8 nucleotides line up with TRBD1. V lost 3 bases and J lost 2; bases outside the gene matches: 8. Germline V gene data show CDR1 as SGHAT and CDR2 as FQDESV (reference sequence). This CDR3 has 16 residues. The CDR3 region is CASSFIRTGIQETQYF. CDR3 coding DNA: TGTGCCAGCAGCTTTATAAGGACAGGGATTCAAGAGACCCAGTACTTC.

This clone has only a few counts. The J gene is TRBJ2-7, the V gene TRBV5-6; D perhaps matches TRBD1 (5 bases). In germline, CDR1 is SGHDT, CDR2 YYEEEE. Trimming cost V 5 bases and J 2 bases, with 11 bases left between them. The CDR3 has 13 residues. CDR3 DNA: TGTGCCAGCAGTAAAGGACACCCCTACGAGCAGTACTTC. Translated: CASSKGHPYEQYF.

The J gene is TRBJ2-3, the V gene TRBV9; D may be TRBD1 (8 bases). The CDR3 totals 17 residues. CDR1 is SGDLS, CDR2 YYNGEE, per germline. V shed 4 bases and J shed 3 bases, with 21 bases lying between them. This chain's CDR3 is CASSSPAGQVHTDTQYF. CDR3 DNA sequence: TGTGCCAGCAGCTCCCCAGCGGGACAGGTCCATACAGATACGCAGTATTTT.